One and the same sample provided the 29 T cell receptor beta chains below, sequenced in a study of neurological immune-mediated disorders. Time point: longitudinal time-point 3. TCRdb re-called the 5' RACE reads with MiXCR, one entry per CDR3 protein. The repertoire holds approximately 80,000 distinct CDR3 sequences, with 3.5% to 4.5% as singletons. The specimen was PBMCs. Receptors were obtained from a woman aged 55-70 years with multiple sclerosis.

The sample holds many counts of this clonotype. The V call is TRBV3-1, the J call TRBJ1-2; the match to TRBD1 covers 7 bases. The germline V gene encodes CDR1 LGHDT and CDR2 YNNKEL (reference sequence). V trimming: 5 bases; J trimming: 7 bases; junction bases outside the gene matches: 10. CDR3 length equals 14 residues. For the CDR3, the DNA is TGTGCCAGCAGCTCCAGGACAGGAAGATTTGGCTACACCTTC. Translation gives CASSSRTGRFGYTF.

This clonotype has at least ten counts. The chain combines TRBV28 with TRBJ2-3, with TRBD2 identical over 7 bases. V lost 6 bases, J lost 14 bases, and 11 bases stayed unmatched. Germline CDR1 and CDR2: MDHEN and SYDVKM. The CDR3 consists of 12 residues. The DNA for the CDR3 is TGTGCCAGCAGGCCCCCTTTGGGGGGGGGGTATTTT. Its protein product is CASRPPLGGGYF.

This clonotype was picked up many times. The V call is TRBV7-2, the J call TRBJ2-1; D is perhaps TRBD2 (6 bases). Germline V gives CDR1 SGHTA, CDR2 FQGNSA. V gave up 0 bases and J gave up 8 bases, with 23 bases separating them. The length of the CDR3 is 18 residues. CDR3 region: CASSLAASSSGRSHEQFF. CDR3 sequence (DNA): TGTGCCAGCAGCTTAGCGGCGTCGTCGAGCGGGCGGAGCCATGAGCAGTTCTTC.

This clonotype has ten or more counts. V usage is TRBV7-2 and J usage is TRBJ1-2, with 7 bases identical to TRBD1. The length of the CDR3 is 14 residues. Germline trimming cut 5 bases from V and 2 bases from J; bases unmatched to any gene: 5. In germline, CDR1 is SGHTA, CDR2 FQGNSA. This CDR3 is CASSADRRNYGYTF. CDR3 bases: TGTGCCAGCAGCGCGGACAGGAGGAACTATGGCTACACCTTC.

This clonotype was observed many times. The chain joins TRBV5-1 to TRBJ2-1, with D hard to call. From germline, CDR1 is SGHRS and CDR2 YFSETQ. V lost 4 bases and J 5 bases, leaving 7 bases between the germline ends. The CDR3 spans 12 residues. The CDR3 DNA reads as TGCGCCAGCAGCCGACTTAACAATGAGCAGTTCTTC. Its translation is CASSRLNNEQFF.

This clonotype has ten or more counts. This sequence joins TRBV12-3 or TRBV12-4 and TRBJ2-1; D ambiguous. The CDR3 totals 16 residues. Trimming took 6 bases from V and 1 from J, leaving 16 bases between them. The CDR3 nucleotides are TGTGCCAGCAGCCCAATCCAACAGCGTTCCTACAATGAGCAGTTCTTC. Translated, it gives CASSPIQQRSYNEQFF.

This clonotype was seen repeatedly, ten times or more. J is TRBJ1-2 and V is TRBV20-1; D is perhaps TRBD1 (5 bases). The CDR3 is made up of 14 amino acids. Trimming took 0 bases from V and 8 from J, leaving 16 bases between them. From germline, CDR1 is DFQATT and CDR2 SNEGSKA (reference sequence). The CDR3 reads CSARDNRRVGGYTF. The CDR3 coding sequence is TGCAGTGCTAGAGATAATCGCAGGGTGGGGGGCTACACCTTC.

This clonotype was recorded many times. This chain uses TRBV20-1 with TRBJ2-1, with unresolved D. The CDR3 sequence is 16 residues long. The germline V and J ends were trimmed by 0 bases and 4 bases, with 16 bases remaining between them. Looked up from germline, CDR1 is DFQATT and CDR2 is SNEGSKA (reference sequence). CDR3 loop: CSARDPGEWSYNEQFF. The CDR3 region has the DNA TGCAGTGCTAGAGACCCAGGCGAATGGAGTTACAATGAGCAGTTCTTC.

This clonotype was counted at least ten times. The J gene is TRBJ1-1, the V gene TRBV29-1, with 9 positions matching TRBD1. Germline lookup yields CDR1 SQVTM and CDR2 ANQGSEA. V gave up 6 bases and J gave up 5 bases; unmatched junction bases: 7. This CDR3 region has 13 residues. The CDR3 DNA is TGCAGCGTAAGGGGGGACAGGGTGACTGAAGCTTTCTTT. It specifies CSVRGDRVTEAFF.

This clonotype was recorded at least ten times. The chain employs TRBV5-1 and TRBJ2-7; possible D gene TRBD1, 6 bases. V shed 4 bases and J shed 0 bases, with 17 bases lying between them. Per germline, CDR1 SGHRS and CDR2 YFSETQ. The CDR3 extends over 16 amino acids. The CDR3 coding sequence is TGCGCCAGCAGCCTGCAGTGGGGACAATCCTCCTACGAGCAGTACTTC. This translates into CASSLQWGQSSYEQYF.

The table lists this clonotype with many counts. The genes are TRBV6-4 and TRBJ2-1; 10 bases map to TRBD1. The CDR3 has 16 residues. Germline V gene data show CDR1 as MRHNA and CDR2 as SNTAGT. Unmatched junction bases numbered 5, after V lost 0 bases and J lost 6 bases. CDR3 sequence (DNA): TGTGCCAGCAGTGACTCGGGGACAGGGGATATCAATGAGCAGTTCTTC. Translating it yields CASSDSGTGDINEQFF.

There are many counts of this clonotype. The genes are TRBV3-1 and TRBJ2-3, with D perhaps matching TRBD2 (6 bases). CDR3 length: 17 residues. Germline V gene data show CDR1 as LGHDT and CDR2 as YNNKEL (reference sequence). The germline V and J ends were trimmed by 0 bases and 0 bases, with 13 bases remaining between them. The CDR3 nucleotides read TGTGCCAGCAGCCAAGATCGGGGACTTCGAAGCACAGATACGCAGTATTTT. It codes for CASSQDRGLRSTDTQYF.

This clonotype came up many times. V usage is TRBV18 and J usage is TRBJ2-6; D is ambiguous. The CDR3 spans 17 residues. V shed 1 base and J shed 3 bases, with 13 bases lying between them. Looked up from germline, CDR1 is KGHSH and CDR2 is LQKENI. CDR3 residues: CASSPLSPKVGANVLTF. The CDR3, as DNA: TGTGCCAGCTCACCACTTTCCCCTAAGGTTGGGGCCAACGTCCTGACTTTC.

This clonotype was counted at least ten times. The chain links TRBV5-1 to TRBJ2-3, with D tentatively TRBD2 (6 bases). Germline V CDR1 and CDR2: SGHRS, YFSETQ. Trimming removed 2 bases from V and 2 bases from J, with 9 bases in between. The CDR3 extends over 14 amino acids. The CDR3 DNA reads TGCGCCAGCAGCTTCGGACTAAACACAGATACGCAGTATTTT. It yields the protein CASSFGLNTDTQYF.

This clonotype showed up many times. The chain has TRBV12-3 or TRBV12-4 and TRBJ1-5, with 8 bases that match TRBD1. This CDR3 has 13 residues. Trimming took 8 bases from V and 5 from J; bases not matched to a gene: 5. CDR3 in DNA: TGTGCCAGCTCACCCAGGGGGCATCAGCCCCAGCATTTT. Amino acid sequence: CASSPRGHQPQHF.

This clonotype was counted at least ten times. The gene calls are TRBV14 and TRBJ1-6, with D hard to call. Trimming removed 0 bases from V and 0 bases from J, with 6 bases in between. The CDR3 loop spans 16 amino acids. Looked up from germline, CDR1 is SGHDN and CDR2 is FVKESK. CDR3 bases: TGTGCCAGCAGCCAAGATCAGAGCTCCTATAATTCACCCCTCCACTTT. Translating it yields CASSQDQSSYNSPLHF.

As to this clonotype: A much larger clone lies one base from this, so it may be a read error. This rearrangement joins TRBV4-2 to TRBJ1-2; D gene unclear. CDR1 and CDR2 (germline): LGHNA, YNFKEQ. The CDR3 length is 11 residues. The DNA for the CDR3 is TGTGTCAGCAGCCAAGGATGGGGCTACACCTTC. This gives the protein CVSSQGWGYTF.

This CDR3 reads CATSDDGQGRNEQFF. The CDR3 region has the DNA TGTGCCACCAGTGATGACGGGCAGGGACGCAATGAGCAGTTCTTC. This rearrangement joins TRBV24-1 to TRBJ2-1, with D tentatively TRBD1 or TRBD2 (5 bases each). The CDR3 is made up of 15 amino acids. V gave up 3 bases and J gave up 6 bases, with 14 bases separating them. Germline CDR1 and CDR2: KGHDR and SFDVKD.

This clonotype has a count of ten or more. This chain links TRBV6-5 with TRBJ2-4; maybe TRBD2 (5 bases). This CDR3 spans 14 amino acids. Per germline, CDR1 MNHEY and CDR2 SVGAGI. Between the trimmed V and J ends, which lost 2 bases and 3 bases, there was a span of 8 bases. The DNA of the CDR3 is TGTGCCAGCAGTTACGATCGGGACAAAAACATTCAGTACTTC. Residues: CASSYDRDKNIQYF.

This clonotype was seen many times. CDR3 residues: CASSLGGSYTGGYTF. The CDR3 coding sequence is TGTGCCAGCAGTTTAGGGGGTTCCTATACGGGTGGCTACACCTTC. The chain is built from TRBV12-3 or TRBV12-4 and TRBJ1-2; D gene unclear. The CDR3 extends over 15 amino acids. Trimming left V 1 base short and J 7 bases short, with 16 bases between.

In its sample, this clonotype was seen many times. This chain uses TRBV5-1 with TRBJ2-1, with D possibly TRBD1 on 5 matching bases. Between the trimmed V and J ends, which lost 4 bases and 6 bases, there was a span of 14 bases. CDR1 and CDR2 from the germline V gene are SGHRS and YFSETQ. The CDR3 consists of 14 residues. CDR3 region: CASSAALQGNEQFF. The CDR3 DNA reads TGCGCCAGCAGCGCGGCCCTCCAGGGCAATGAGCAGTTCTTC.

This clonotype has ten or more counts. The junction does not match germline at one end; this may be a read error. Written as DNA, the CDR3 is TGTGCCAGCAGCAAAGAGGCCGGGACAGGAGTAACCTACGAGCAGTACTTC. This gives the protein CASSKEAGTGVTYEQYF. The chain employs TRBV4-2 and TRBJ2-7; 8 positions agree with TRBD1. Germline CDR1 LGHNA, CDR2 YNFKEQ. The CDR3 spans 17 residues.

Ten or more counts support this clonotype. The chain uses TRBV5-1 and TRBJ1-2; D is uncertain. Germline V gene sequence: CDR1 SGHRS, CDR2 YFSETQ. V lost 0 bases and J lost 7, with 7 bases in between. This CDR3 comprises 12 residues. CDR3 DNA sequence: TGCGCCAGCAGCTTGGAACTTTCTGGCTACACCTTC. It translates to CASSLELSGYTF. Variable domain in full (rest from reference TRBV5-1 and TRBJ1-2): KAGVTQTPRYLIKTRGQQVTLSCSPISGHRSVSWYQQTPGQGLQFLFEYFSETQRNKGNFPGRFSGRQFSNSRSEMNVSTLELGDSALYLCASSLELSGYTFGSGTRLTVV.

This clonotype was found many times. CDR3 sequence: CASSIPTGSHNEQFF. The CDR3 nucleotides read TGTGCCAGTAGTATACCCACCGGGTCACACAATGAGCAGTTCTTC. The gene calls are TRBV19 and TRBJ2-1; D gene uncertain. From germline, CDR1 is LNHDA and CDR2 SQIVND (reference sequence). V dropped 2 bases and J dropped 5 bases, with 13 bases sitting between them. The CDR3 extends over 15 amino acids.

This clonotype was recorded at least ten times. This chain connects TRBV5-5 to TRBJ2-5; possibly TRBD1 for D (5 bases). Trimming removed 2 bases from V and 5 bases from J, with 7 bases in between. Germline values: CDR1 SGHKS, CDR2 YYEKEE (reference sequence). The CDR3 runs to 12 residues. The CDR3 DNA reads as TGTGCCAGCAGCTTTCAGGGTGAGACCCAGTACTTC. It encodes CASSFQGETQYF.

This chain uses TRBV18 with TRBJ1-2; D is possibly TRBD1 (6 bases). The CDR3 extends over 14 amino acids. Per the germline V gene, CDR1 is KGHSH and CDR2 is LQKENI. The germline V and J ends were trimmed by 3 bases and 8 bases, with 16 bases remaining between them. The CDR3 nucleotides read TGTGCCAGCTCACCGTTGGGGGGCGTAGAAGGCTACACCTTC. It encodes CASSPLGGVEGYTF.

As to this clonotype: This may be a read error, as it is one base from a much larger clone. V usage is TRBV7-6 and J usage is TRBJ2-7; 10 bases are a match to TRBD1. Looked up from germline, CDR1 is SGHVS and CDR2 is FNYEAQ. This CDR3 is built from 13 residues. The CDR3 protein is CASSKTGGSEQNF. DNA for the CDR3: TGTGCCAGCAGCAAGACAGGGGGCTCCGAGCAGAACTTC. The full variable domain, completed using reference TRBV7-6 and TRBJ2-7, is GAGVSQSPRYKVTKRGQDVALRCDPISGHVSLYWYRQALGQGPEFLTYFNYEAQQDKSGLPNDRFSAERPEGSISTLTIQRTEQRDSAMYRCASSKTGGSEQNFGPGTRLTVT.

This clonotype has ten or more counts. The rearrangement joins TRBV12-3 or TRBV12-4 to TRBJ2-7; the match to TRBD1 covers 7 bases. The CDR3 spans 13 residues. J gave up 2 bases and V 6 bases, and 4 bases lay outside the gene matches. The CDR3 region has the DNA TGTGCCAGCAGGGGTACAGGGGCCTACGAGCAGTACTTC. Amino acids: CASRGTGAYEQYF.

This clonotype showed up many times. The chain joins TRBV20-1 to TRBJ1-6; 7 positions match TRBD1. Germline V gene data show CDR1 as DFQATT and CDR2 as SNEGSKA (reference sequence). This CDR3 has 15 residues. J lost 9 bases, V lost 6 bases, and 14 bases had no gene match. DNA for the CDR3: TGCAGTGCCACTGCTCGACAGGGTAATAGTTCACCCCTCCACTTT. Translated: CSATARQGNSSPLHF.